Described below is a single T cell receptor (beta chain) sequence and its context. Germline V gene lookup returns CDR1 MDHEN and CDR2 SYDVKM. Trimming took off 5 bases at V and 5 bases at J, with 18 bases between the two ends. This CDR3 region has 15 residues. This specimen belongs to a study of technical replicates of blood from a few donors. The method was immunoSEQ multiplex PCR; TCRdb's version includes in-frame clones alone and lacks a portion of them. This sample carries under 100,000 clones, approximately 96% of them seen once, and the ten largest clones take over 0.2%. This TCR was recovered from a human donor in good health. The gene calls are TRBV28 and TRBJ1-2, with D possibly TRBD1 on 6 matching bases. Sequenced sample: T cells isolated from PBMCs. CDR3 sequence reads: CASSNVGGLGYGYTF. CDR3 nucleotide sequence: TGTGCCAGCAGTAATGTCGGGGGGCTAGGGTATGGCTACACCTTC.